This T cell receptor beta chain was sequenced during a study of identical twins. TCRdb analysed the 5' RACE reads with MiXCR anew, one entry per CDR3 protein. The profile shows about 660,000 distinct CDR3 sequences, 8.6% of them singletons. This clonotype was recorded a few times. Its cognate antigen is unknown. Study-level findings and limits: Fewer insertions characterized abundant cord blood beta clonotypes, whereas memory repertoires showed none.

Germline V gene lookup returns CDR1 DFQATT and CDR2 SNEGSKA (reference sequence). V was cut by 6 bases and J by 9 bases, with 15 bases left in between. The CDR3 length is 12 residues. The sample was also linked to a second study, of yellow fever vaccine responses in identical twins.

The sequence derives from a young woman in good health. The material sequenced was PBMCs. The gene calls are TRBV20-1 and TRBJ1-5, with D maybe TRBD1 (5 bases). DNA of the CDR3: TGCAGTGCGCGGGACCGCTTATCGCCCCAGCATTTT. Its protein product is CSARDRLSPQHF.